These 24 T cell receptor beta chains share one sample of origin, sequenced in a study of cytomegalovirus exposure and HLA in healthy donors. Use of 60 Vbeta and 13 Jbeta primers characterized the PCR. TCRdb keeps only in-frame clones here, not all; method: immunoSEQ multiplex PCR. Among approximately 290,000 clones, about 80% were seen once, and the ten largest hold around 0.33%. Sample: PBMCs. The source is a girl aged 2 to 9 in good health and CMV-seronegative.

This chain connects TRBV10-3 to TRBJ1-5; 11 nucleotides agree with TRBD1. The CDR3 runs 15 residues. The germline V gene has CDR1 ENHRY and CDR2 SYGVKD. Trimming took 0 bases from V and 7 from J; bases not matched to a gene: 2. DNA of the CDR3: TGTGCCATCAGTGAGTCGGGACAGGGGGACCAGCCCCAGCATTTT. Its translation: CAISESGQGDQPQHF.

The rearrangement links TRBV5-1 to TRBJ2-5, with TRBD2 identical over 10 bases. Germline assignment: CDR1 SGHRS and CDR2 YFSETQ. The CDR3 is 15 residues long. Trimming took 4 bases from V and 2 from J; bases not matched to a gene: 5. The CDR3 nucleotides read TGCGCCAGCAGCGGAAGCGGGGGGGGACAAGAGACCCAGTACTTC. Translated, it gives CASSGSGGGQETQYF.

This chain connects TRBV7-9 to TRBJ2-1, with 7 positions matching TRBD2. The V segment lost 4 bases and the J segment 14 bases; nucleotides outside the gene matches: 5. The CDR3 runs to 11 residues. Germline V CDR1 and CDR2: SEHNR, FQNEAQ (reference sequence). CDR3 DNA sequence: TGTGCCAGCAGCTCCGGGACTAATAAGTTCTTC. This gives the protein CASSSGTNKFF. Full variable domain (rest looked up from reference TRBV7-9 and TRBJ2-1): DTGVSQNPRHKITKRGQNVTFRCDPISEHNRLYWYRQTLGQGPEFLTYFQNEAQLEKSRLLSDRFSAERPKGSFSTLEIQRTEQGDSAMYLCASSSGTNKFFGPGTRLTVL.

J is TRBJ2-3 and V is TRBV7-9; 12 positions agree with TRBD2. The J segment lost 1 base and the V segment lost 4 bases, leaving 12 bases of the junction unmatched. Looked up from germline, CDR1 is SEHNR and CDR2 is FQNEAQ (reference sequence). This CDR3 is built from 19 residues. CDR3 coding DNA: TGTGCCAGCAGCTCGAGGACTAGCGGGGATTCATGGGGCACAGATACGCAGTATTTT. Amino acid sequence: CASSSRTSGDSWGTDTQYF.

This clone was seen only a few times. CDR3 in DNA: TGTGCCAGCAGCCCCCGCCTAGGTTTTTATGGCTACACCTTC. It is translated as CASSPRLGFYGYTF. This chain joins TRBV7-6 and TRBJ1-2; unclear D gene. The CDR3 contains 14 residues. Germline lookup yields CDR1 SGHVS and CDR2 FNYEAQ. The V gene lost 5 bases and the J gene lost 5 bases, with 15 bases spanning the gap.

The chain employs TRBV5-8 and TRBJ2-1; D is perhaps TRBD1 (6 bases). The germline V and J ends were trimmed by 5 bases and 0 bases, with 18 bases remaining between them. The CDR3 is 17 amino acids. CDR1 is SGHTS and CDR2 is YDEGEE in the germline V gene. The CDR3 DNA reads TGTGCCAGCAGTTATCTGGGGGCACGGGGCTCCTACAATGAGCAGTTCTTC. It specifies CASSYLGARGSYNEQFF.

J is TRBJ1-2 and V is TRBV18; 7 bases fit TRBD1. V shed 3 bases and J 0 bases; nucleotides not matched to a gene: 1. The germline CDR1 and CDR2 sequences are KGHSH and LQKENI. The CDR3 runs 14 residues. CDR3 DNA sequence: TGTGCCAGCTCACCGGGACAGACTAACTATGGCTACACCTTC. Translation gives CASSPGQTNYGYTF.

V usage is TRBV27 and J usage is TRBJ2-1; 8 bases fit TRBD2. The CDR3 extends over 16 amino acids. Germline V gene sequence: CDR1 MNHEY, CDR2 SMNVEV (reference sequence). The V gene end was trimmed by 6 bases and the J gene end by 8 bases; junction bases not matched to a gene: 15. The chain's CDR3 is CASRRTMGLGSHEQFF. In DNA form, the CDR3 reads TGTGCCAGCAGACGTACGATGGGACTAGGTTCCCATGAGCAGTTCTTC.

The chain employs TRBV13 and TRBJ1-2; D is undetermined. In germline, CDR1 is PRHDT, CDR2 FYEKMQ (reference sequence). The V end lost 1 base, the J end lost 2 bases, and 11 bases lay between the germline ends. This CDR3 comprises 15 residues. The CDR3 bases are TGTGCCAGCAGCTTAGATCGCCGGGAGAACTATGGCTACACCTTC. Translating it yields CASSLDRRENYGYTF. Filled out from reference TRBV13 and TRBJ1-2, the complete variable domain reads AAGVIQSPRHLIKEKRETATLKCYPIPRHDTVYWYQQGPGQDPQFLISFYEKMQSDKGSIPDRFSAQQFSDYHSELNMSSLELGDSALYFCASSLDRRENYGYTFGSGTRLTVV.

The gene calls are TRBV7-9 and TRBJ2-1; D remains unclear. The germline V and J ends were trimmed by 5 bases and 7 bases, with 9 bases remaining between them. Germline V gives CDR1 SEHNR, CDR2 FQNEAQ (reference sequence). The CDR3 runs to 12 residues. In DNA form, the CDR3 reads TGTGCCAGCAGCATTAGTTTGAATGAGCAGTTCTTC. Translated, it gives CASSISLNEQFF.

V gene TRBV19 combines with J gene TRBJ2-2; 7 bases fit TRBD1. V trimming: 5 bases; J trimming: 9 bases; junction bases outside the gene matches: 12. CDR1 and CDR2 (germline): LNHDA, SQIVND (reference sequence). The CDR3 is 15 amino acids. The CDR3 loop is CASSLAGTAYRELFF. CDR3 in DNA: TGTGCCAGTAGTTTAGCCGGGACAGCATACAGGGAGCTGTTTTTT.

This rearrangement joins TRBV7-9 to TRBJ2-1; the match to TRBD2 covers 7 bases. This CDR3 spans 15 amino acids. After removal of 7 bases from V and 7 bases from J, the junction contained 13 bases not matched to a gene. The V gene's germline CDR1 is SEHNR and CDR2 FQNEAQ (reference sequence). The CDR3 protein is CASILYGLAENEQFF. CDR3 coding DNA: TGTGCCAGCATTCTTTATGGGCTAGCGGAGAATGAGCAGTTCTTC.

A few counts support this clone. V gene TRBV7-9 combines with J gene TRBJ2-2; tentative D call: TRBD2 (5 bases). The CDR3 has 14 amino acids. Between the trimmed V and J ends, which lost 7 bases and 4 bases, there was a span of 13 bases. The V gene's germline CDR1 is SEHNR and CDR2 FQNEAQ (reference sequence). The CDR3: CASKTGMLTGELFF. DNA of the CDR3: TGTGCCAGCAAGACCGGGATGCTCACCGGGGAGCTGTTTTTT. The complete variable domain, with remaining parts taken from reference TRBV7-9 and TRBJ2-2, reads DTGVSQNPRHKITKRGQNVTFRCDPISEHNRLYWYRQTLGQGPEFLTYFQNEAQLEKSRLLSDRFSAERPKGSFSTLEIQRTEQGDSAMYLCASKTGMLTGELFFGEGSRLTVL.

This rearrangement joins TRBV28 to TRBJ2-7; a weak D match, TRBD2 (5 bases). Trimming shortened V by 8 bases and J by 3 bases, and 14 bases separated the two germline ends. Germline V gives CDR1 MDHEN, CDR2 SYDVKM. The CDR3 is 13 amino acids. This chain's CDR3 is CASESEGLYEQYF. The CDR3 bases are TGTGCCAGCGAGTCTGAGGGTCTCTACGAGCAGTACTTC. The entire variable domain, with the rest obtained from reference TRBV28 and TRBJ2-7, is as follows: DVKVTQSSRYLVKRTGEKVFLECVQDMDHENMFWYRQDPGLGLRLIYFSYDVKMKEKGDIPEGYSVSREKKERFSLILESASTNQTSMYLCASESEGLYEQYFGPGTRLTVT.

The chain employs TRBV27 and TRBJ1-1; 7 nucleotides line up with TRBD1. The CDR3 is 15 residues long. V was pared by 6 bases and J by 3 bases, with 10 bases of the junction left unmatched. CDR1 and CDR2 (germline): MNHEY, SMNVEV (reference sequence). The CDR3 DNA follows: TGTGCCAGCAGGGCCATAAGACAGGGCGACACTGAAGCTTTCTTT. The encoded protein is CASRAIRQGDTEAFF.

The V gene is TRBV7-9, the J gene TRBJ1-1; TRBD1 is a possible D gene (5 bases). Germline V gene lookup returns CDR1 SEHNR and CDR2 FQNEAQ (reference sequence). Trimming took 5 bases from V and 4 from J, leaving 14 bases between them. The CDR3 is made up of 14 amino acids. The CDR3 DNA sequence: TGTGCCAGCAGCCAAGGTGTCAGGGTCACTGAAGCTTTCTTT. This sequence encodes CASSQGVRVTEAFF.

This clone has a single count. This chain uses TRBV5-6 with TRBJ1-3; D is unresolved. Germline V gene sequence: CDR1 SGHDT, CDR2 YYEEEE. The V end lost 2 bases, the J end lost 1 base, and 16 bases lay between the germline ends. The CDR3 length is 17 residues. The CDR3 DNA is TGTGCCAGCAGCTTTCTTTCCGCGGTATCGTCTGGAAACACCATATATTTT. Translated: CASSFLSAVSSGNTIYF.

The chain carries TRBV27 and TRBJ2-7; 11 bases agree with TRBD1. Per germline, CDR1 MNHEY and CDR2 SMNVEV (reference sequence). This CDR3 spans 15 amino acids. Trimming removed 5 bases from V and 0 bases from J; junction bases left unmatched: 3. Written as DNA, the CDR3 is TGTGCCAGCAGTGGGACAGGGGGTCCCTCCTACGAGCAGTACTTC. Protein: CASSGTGGPSYEQYF.

The gene calls are TRBV7-9 and TRBJ2-7; D may be TRBD2 (6 bases). V was cut by 0 bases and J by 3 bases, with 9 bases left in between. CDR1 is SEHNR, CDR2 FQNEAQ, per germline (reference sequence). This CDR3 region has 14 residues. The CDR3 reads CASSLAGGGYEQYF. CDR3 nucleotide sequence: TGTGCCAGCAGCTTAGCCGGGGGTGGCTACGAGCAGTACTTC.

The V and J genes are TRBV6-6 and TRBJ2-3; D ambiguous. Germline CDR1 and CDR2: MNHNY and SVGAGI (reference sequence). The CDR3 runs 13 residues. Trimming cost V 8 bases and J 0 bases, with 9 bases left between them. DNA of the CDR3: TGTGCCAGCGGCAGTTCAAGCACAGATACGCAGTATTTT. Its translation: CASGSSSTDTQYF.

In its sample, this clone was seen a few times. This CDR3 is also generated by other DNA sequences in the sample. This chain connects TRBV4-1 to TRBJ2-7, with 8 bases aligning to TRBD1. This CDR3 region has 16 residues. CDR1 is MGHRA and CDR2 is YSYEKL in the germline V gene. The V gene end was trimmed by 1 base and the J gene end by 2 bases; junction bases not matched to a gene: 7. The CDR3 coding sequence is TGCGCCAGCAGCCAAGGAGCGGACAGGGCTACCTACGAGCAGTACTTC. Its protein is CASSQGADRATYEQYF.

Only one count was recorded for this clone. The chain has TRBV30 and TRBJ2-7; D unresolved. The CDR3 runs to 12 residues. Germline assignment: CDR1 GTSNPN and CDR2 SVGIG (reference sequence). Trimming took off 5 bases at V and 4 bases at J, with 12 bases between the two ends. The DNA for the CDR3 is TGTGCCTGGGAGACACGGTCATACGAGCAGTACTTC. This gives the protein CAWETRSYEQYF.

This rearrangement joins TRBV7-8 to TRBJ2-4; 9 bases map to TRBD1. Germline trimming cut 4 bases from V and 7 bases from J; bases unmatched to any gene: 8. Looked up from germline, CDR1 is SGHVS and CDR2 is FQNEAQ. There are 15 residues in the CDR3. CDR3 amino acids: CASSSYGTGTNIQYF. CDR3 DNA: TGTGCCAGCAGCTCATACGGGACAGGGACGAACATTCAGTACTTC.

This sequence joins TRBV4-2 and TRBJ1-1; D uncertain. V lost 0 bases to trimming and J lost 7 bases, with 15 bases between them. Per the germline V gene, CDR1 is LGHNA and CDR2 is YNFKEQ. The CDR3 is made up of 15 amino acids. The CDR3 protein is CASSQDPSQTNEAFF. DNA for the CDR3: TGTGCCAGCAGCCAAGATCCATCACAGACTAATGAAGCTTTCTTT.